This TCR beta chain was observed in a study of blood T cell repertoires in COVID-19 (dated by TCRdb to the early 2020s). For the wider study: Samples covering the acute and convalescent phases of COVID-19 were provided by collaborators in the United States, Italy and Spain. The material from the prospective study consisted of cDNA or gDNA derived from T cells, B-cell-depleted T cells, or PBMCs. The dataset comprised deeply sampled blood TCRbeta repertoires from subjects exposed to, actively infected with, or recovered from COVID-19. The repertoires were made available in a free public database intended to serve as a resource for research on the immune response to SARS-CoV-2. Samples were obtained from the ongoing ImmuneRACE study (first 160 participants) and from 1,254 subjects provided by 6 global collaborators. Sample metadata almost always included a de-identified subject ID, COVID-19 status, age in years and sex. Where available, HLA class I and class II types were obtained from metadata supplied by the sample provider rather than from assay-based typing. The paper's findings and limits, for the study overall: How much clinical and demographic metadata was included differed by source and by participant, and the metadata was provided uncurated.

The immunoSEQ Assay, a bias-controlled multiplex PCR, was used to amplify TCRbeta CDR3 regions from genomic DNA. As for the original processing: The number of nucleated cells in each sample was estimated by amplification of reference gene primers within the assay. Sequence reads were collapsed and filtered to measure the absolute abundance of every unique TCRbeta CDR3 rearrangement. For each sample, productive Simpson clonality was calculated by taking the square root of Simpson's diversity index across productive rearrangements. This is the immuneACCESS table as TCRdb keeps it, with only in-frame sequences that have V and J called. A part of the clones is gone; compared with another copy, unresolved V genes explain less than half, and the rest is unexplained. V, J and clone size are those of that table, while D and trimming were read from the DNA. This sample holds 150,000 to 200,000 clones; more than 75% were observed only once. The ten top clones hold roughly 5.6% of the sample.

The junction shows trimming of 5 bases on V and 4 bases on J, plus 12 bases between the germline ends. CDR1 and CDR2 are read off the germline V gene as SGHTA and FQGNSA. Including cysteine and phenylalanine, the CDR3 has 14 amino acids. Only the CDR3 DNA stays, 42 bases, in frame from base 1. For this clone: The antigen it binds to is not known. Per-base qualities were not stored, and no clone one base away is much larger.

Each collaborating institution followed its own protocols to collect whole blood in K2EDTA tubes. Collaborator samples were shipped for TCRbeta analysis as frozen whole blood, isolated PBMCs, or DNA extracted from either sample type. The rearranged chain carries TRBV7-2 and TRBJ2-1, with TRBD2 tentatively as D gene (6 bases match). Sequencing input: peripheral blood. This receptor was identified in a middle-aged man with active or convalescent COVID-19. Here the CDR3 is given as CASSPGAGYNEQFF. The nucleotide sequence reads TGTGCCAGCAGCCCCGGGGCGGGGTACAATGAGCAGTTCTTC.